A selection of T cell receptor beta chains follows, all from one sample in a study of blood T cell repertoires in COVID-19. Clones were read by immunoSEQ multiplex PCR, and TCRdb kept only the in-frame ones, dropping some. The table lists approximately 300,000 clones, roughly 80% of them singletons. The sequenced sample consisted of peripheral blood. The source is an older person with COVID-19, enrolled during active disease. Both conserved end residues are part of each CDR3. Each record gives: CDR3 protein, CDR3 DNA, clone size, D gene, V gene, J gene. A D gene is named only where the DNA matches it firmly. Some rows have no size entry. The others give once, few or many, or a class for an expanded clone.

CDR3aa: CAISEGQILFF; CDR3nt: TGTGCCATCAGTGAGGGACAAATACTGTTTTTT; abundance: NA; d_gene: NA; v_gene: TRBV10-3; j_gene: TRBJ1-4
CDR3aa: CASSNLGQGREAFF; CDR3nt: TGTGCCAGTAGTAACCTAGGACAGGGGCGTGAAGCTTTCTTT; abundance: NA; d_gene: TRBD1; v_gene: TRBV19; j_gene: TRBJ1-1
CDR3aa: CASSLSGGRETQYF; CDR3nt: TGTGCCAGCAGCCTCAGTGGGGGGAGGGAGACCCAGTACTTC; abundance: NA; d_gene: NA; v_gene: TRBV9; j_gene: TRBJ2-5
CDR3aa: CASSQVRYGYTF; CDR3nt: TGTGCCAGCAGCCAAGTTCGGTACGGCTACACCTTC; abundance: NA; d_gene: NA; v_gene: TRBV3-1/TRBV3-2; j_gene: TRBJ1-2
CDR3aa: CSVLQGIGTEAFF; CDR3nt: TGCAGCGTTCTCCAGGGGATAGGCACTGAAGCTTTCTTT; abundance: NA; d_gene: NA; v_gene: TRBV29-1; j_gene: TRBJ1-1
CDR3aa: CASSLLISGKIYEQYF; CDR3nt: TGTGCCAGCAGCTTATTAATCTCGGGGAAGATCTACGAGCAGTACTTC; abundance: NA; d_gene: NA; v_gene: TRBV7-9; j_gene: TRBJ2-7
CDR3aa: CASSHRQGLETQYF; CDR3nt: TGTGCCAGCAGTCATAGACAGGGACTGGAGACCCAGTACTTC; abundance: NA; d_gene: NA; v_gene: TRBV28; j_gene: TRBJ2-5
CDR3aa: CASRRGLASNEQFF; CDR3nt: TGTGCCAGCAGGAGGGGACTAGCGAGCAATGAGCAGTTCTTC; abundance: few; d_gene: TRBD2; v_gene: TRBV2; j_gene: TRBJ2-1
CDR3aa: CASSLAPGWRELIYEQYF; CDR3nt: TGTGCCAGCAGCTTAGCCCCAGGTTGGCGGGAGCTAATATACGAGCAGTACTTC; abundance: NA; d_gene: TRBD2; v_gene: TRBV7-2; j_gene: TRBJ2-7
CDR3aa: CASSVGRGGLYEQYF; CDR3nt: TGTGCCAGCAGCGTAGGGCGTGGTGGGCTCTACGAGCAGTACTTC; abundance: NA; d_gene: NA; v_gene: TRBV9; j_gene: TRBJ2-7
CDR3aa: CASSSFEQLSDTQYF; CDR3nt: TGTGCCAGCAGTTCGTTCGAGCAACTCTCAGATACGCAGTATTTT; abundance: NA; d_gene: NA; v_gene: TRBV3-1/TRBV3-2; j_gene: TRBJ2-3
CDR3aa: CASSQVRGYGYTF; CDR3nt: TGCGCCAGCAGCCAAGTTCGGGGGTATGGCTACACCTTC; abundance: NA; d_gene: NA; v_gene: TRBV4-3; j_gene: TRBJ1-2